A selection of T cell receptor beta chains follows, all from one sample in a study of CXCR3-negative and CXCR3-positive naive CD8 T cells. After re-calling the 5' RACE reads, TCRdb lists one entry per CDR3 protein, DNA absent. The listing contains 100,000 to 150,000 distinct CDR3 sequences. Source material: naive CXCR3- CD8+ T cells from blood. Source of these receptors: a human donor in good health. Some clones in this sample may be carry-over from other donors' samples. Each CDR3 is given with its conserved first and last residue.

TRBJ1-2,TRBV9,CASSPPVEGPTYGYTF
TRBJ1-6,TRBV24-1,CATSDRGSPLHF
TRBJ1-1,TRBV10-2,CASSESLFEAGGTEAFF
TRBJ2-1,TRBV5-1,CASSRLDRDNEQFF
TRBJ2-1,TRBV2,CASSEGWPYNEQFF
TRBJ2-1,TRBV7-6,CASSLFTSEQFF
TRBJ2-5,TRBV15,CATSRDEPGGRETQYF
TRBJ1-5,TRBV18,CASSPSPRQPQHF
TRBJ1-5,TRBV6-2/TRBV6-3,CASTPGEGDSNQPQHF
TRBJ2-1,TRBV10-3,CAISPGTATYNEQFF
TRBJ2-5,TRBV21-1,CASSNMGPLQETQYF
TRBJ2-1,TRBV7-8,CASSLKRGGGNEQFF
TRBJ2-1,TRBV15,CATSTRLAGGGDEQFF
TRBJ1-5,TRBV24-1,CATSDFANQPQHF
TRBJ2-7,TRBV4-3,CASSQRQLSSYEQYF
TRBJ2-7,TRBV11-2,CASSFETGTGYSYEQYF
TRBJ2-2,TRBV7-6,CASRGADTGELFF
TRBJ2-2,TRBV7-3,CASSPQGLNLANTGELFF
TRBJ2-3,TRBV28,CASQEGPGLKYF
TRBJ1-1,TRBV29-1,CSVEGWSTEAFF
TRBJ1-4,TRBV27,CASSKRDDIGTTNEKLFF
TRBJ1-1,TRBV19,CASSIITFGSVNTEAFF
TRBJ2-2,TRBV28,CASSQRAGKAGELFF
TRBJ2-2,TRBV28,CASSLFEGRDTGELFF
TRBJ2-1,TRBV29-1,CSVEPGQGNYNEQFF
TRBJ2-5,TRBV4-2,CASSQDLSGGVQETQYF
TRBJ2-1,TRBV12-3/TRBV12-4,CASSLSGPFEQFF
TRBJ2-7,TRBV11-3,CASSLALGTSYEQYF
TRBJ2-1,TRBV11-1,CASSFSPGQGGNEQFF
TRBJ2-7,TRBV15,CATSSRDRGYEQYF